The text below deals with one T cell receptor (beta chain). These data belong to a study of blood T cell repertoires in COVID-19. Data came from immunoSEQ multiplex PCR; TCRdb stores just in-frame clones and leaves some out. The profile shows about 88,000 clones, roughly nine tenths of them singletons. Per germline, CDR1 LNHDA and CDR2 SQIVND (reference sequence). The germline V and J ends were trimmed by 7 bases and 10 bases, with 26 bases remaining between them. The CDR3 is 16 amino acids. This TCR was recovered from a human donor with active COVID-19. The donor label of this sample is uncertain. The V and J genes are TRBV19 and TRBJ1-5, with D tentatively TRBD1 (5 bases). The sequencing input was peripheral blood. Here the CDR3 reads CASTPVSDGGSGPQHF. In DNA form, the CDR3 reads TGTGCCAGTACCCCGGTGTCGGATGGGGGGAGTGGTCCCCAGCATTTT.